The next 15 T cell receptor beta chains were all read from a single sample in a study of blood T cell repertoires in COVID-19. The method was immunoSEQ multiplex PCR; TCRdb's version includes in-frame clones alone and lacks a portion of them. The data contain 80,000 to 100,000 clones, roughly nine tenths of them singletons. The material sequenced was peripheral blood. The source is a human donor with active COVID-19. The donor label of this sample is uncertain.

The chain links TRBV11-2 to TRBJ2-3, with a tentative D call TRBD2 (7 bases). V dropped 2 bases and J dropped 4 bases, with 13 bases sitting between them. CDR1 is SGHAT, CDR2 FQNNGV, per germline. The CDR3 extends over 15 amino acids. CDR3 region: CASSLRGAWPDTQYF. The DNA for the CDR3 is TGTGCCAGCAGCTTACGGGGGGCCTGGCCAGATACGCAGTATTTT.

V gene TRBV5-6 combines with J gene TRBJ1-2; 9 bases match TRBD1. Germline lookup yields CDR1 SGHDT and CDR2 YYEEEE. This CDR3 has 18 residues. V lost 4 bases and J lost 8; bases outside the gene matches: 21. The CDR3 nucleotides read TGTGCCAGCAGCCCGCCCGGGACAGGGATTGTACGGGGGCTCGGCTACACCTTC. This gives the protein CASSPPGTGIVRGLGYTF.

V usage is TRBV6-5 and J usage is TRBJ1-1; a weak D match, TRBD1 (6 bases). V dropped 6 bases and J dropped 7 bases, with 21 bases sitting between them. The CDR3 runs 15 residues. CDR1 is MNHEY and CDR2 is SVGAGI in the germline V gene. The DNA for the CDR3 is TGTGCCAGCAGCTCCGGACAGAGGGCGGCGGTTGAAGCTTTCTTT. It translates to CASSSGQRAAVEAFF.

The chain has TRBV18 and TRBJ1-5; possibly TRBD1 for D (6 bases). In germline, CDR1 is KGHSH, CDR2 LQKENI. V shed 5 bases and J shed 5 bases, with 19 bases lying between them. CDR3 size: 16 residues. This CDR3 reads CASSNRGHRNDQPQHF. The CDR3 DNA sequence: TGTGCCAGCTCAAACCGGGGACACCGGAATGATCAGCCCCAGCATTTT.

J is TRBJ1-2 and V is TRBV5-1; 7 bases align to TRBD1. The germline V gene encodes CDR1 SGHRS and CDR2 YFSETQ. The CDR3 extends over 14 amino acids. With 0 bases clipped from V and 8 bases from J, the junction kept 7 bases outside the gene matches. CDR3 region: CASSLVEGAGGYTF. DNA of the CDR3: TGCGCCAGCAGCTTGGTAGAGGGGGCCGGGGGCTACACCTTC.

The chain has TRBV29-1 and TRBJ2-7; a weak D match, TRBD1 (6 bases). Germline lookup yields CDR1 SQVTM and CDR2 ANQGSEA. The CDR3 totals 12 residues. Trimming left V 6 bases short and J 6 bases short, with 15 bases between. CDR3 in amino acids: CSVVLQGIEQYF. The CDR3 nucleotides read TGCAGCGTCGTATTACAGGGAATCGAGCAGTACTTC.

The chain links TRBV4-1 to TRBJ1-2; possibly TRBD1 for D (5 bases). V lost 3 bases and J lost 4, with 15 bases in between. CDR1 and CDR2 (germline): MGHRA, YSYEKL. The CDR3 is 15 amino acids. The DNA for the CDR3 is TGCGCCAGCAGCCACCAAGGGGCAGCAAGCTATGGCTACACCTTC. It is translated as CASSHQGAASYGYTF.

The chain couples TRBV9 to TRBJ1-3, with TRBD1 identical over 7 bases. The germline CDR1 and CDR2 sequences are SGDLS and YYNGEE. This CDR3 has 15 residues. The J segment lost 2 bases and the V segment lost 2 bases, leaving 4 bases of the junction unmatched. The CDR3 nucleotides are TGTGCCAGCAGCGTTCAGGGGGATACTGGAAACACCATATATTTT. Protein product: CASSVQGDTGNTIYF.

This sequence joins TRBV11-2 and TRBJ1-1, with D tentatively TRBD1 (6 bases). Germline V gene lookup returns CDR1 SGHAT and CDR2 FQNNGV. Trimming left V 5 bases short and J 1 base short, with 11 bases between. The CDR3 consists of 14 residues. The CDR3 DNA is TGTGCCAGCAGCCTTCGGACAGAGAACACTGAAGCTTTCTTT. This translates into CASSLRTENTEAFF.

This clone was found once. The V and J genes are TRBV18 and TRBJ2-5; unclear D gene. Trimming stripped 5 bases from V and 5 bases from J, with 15 bases between. Germline lookup yields CDR1 KGHSH and CDR2 LQKENI. The CDR3 consists of 14 residues. CDR3 protein: CASSLNSYLETQYF. The DNA for the CDR3 is TGTGCCAGCTCATTAAACAGTTATTTGGAGACCCAGTACTTC.

The rearrangement links TRBV19 to TRBJ2-5, with 9 bases fitting TRBD2. The V segment lost 3 bases and the J segment 5 bases; nucleotides outside the gene matches: 7. The germline V gene encodes CDR1 LNHDA and CDR2 SQIVND (reference sequence). The CDR3 covers 15 residues. DNA for the CDR3: TGTGCCAGTAGTATTGGGGCTAGCGGGGTCGAGACCCAGTACTTC. Translated: CASSIGASGVETQYF.

This chain uses TRBV6-2 or TRBV6-3 with TRBJ2-1; 7 bases are shared with TRBD2. The germline V gene encodes CDR1 MNHEY and CDR2 SVGEGT. The CDR3 runs 16 residues. Trimming removed 2 bases from V and 4 bases from J; junction bases left unmatched: 8. The CDR3 nucleotides read TGTGCCAGCAGTTACGGTACTAGCGCCAGGTACAATGAGCAGTTCTTC. Translation gives CASSYGTSARYNEQFF.

The sample holds a few counts of this clone. The chain carries TRBV18 and TRBJ2-7; perhaps TRBD1 as D (7 bases). V lost 3 bases and J lost 6, with 24 bases in between. CDR1 KGHSH and CDR2 LQKENI come from the germline V gene. The CDR3 has 17 residues. CDR3: CASSPPGGALRGPEQYF. CDR3 in DNA: TGTGCCAGCTCACCCCCCGGCGGGGCCCTTAGGGGGCCCGAGCAGTACTTC.

J is TRBJ1-6 and V is TRBV12-2; the table's D gene call, TRBD1, was not cross checked with the DNA. TRBV12-2 is labeled a pseudogene. The CDR3 covers 19 residues. The CDR3 nucleotides are TGTGCAAGTCGCTTACCATGTTACAAGCGGACAGGGCGGATTTCACCCCTCCACTTT. This encodes CASRLPCYKRTGRISPLHF.

The V and J genes are TRBV5-4 and TRBJ2-1; 7 bases are a match to TRBD2. Trimming at V came to 7 bases and at J to 0 bases, leaving 7 bases not matched to a gene. Germline V gene data show CDR1 as SGHNT and CDR2 as YYREEE (reference sequence). The CDR3 is 15 amino acids. DNA for the CDR3: TGTGCCAGCCGTTCCGGGGGGTTCTCCTACAATGAGCAGTTCTTC. Protein: CASRSGGFSYNEQFF.